One and the same sample provided the 31 T cell receptor beta chains below, sequenced in a study of cytomegalovirus exposure and HLA in healthy donors. 60 Vbeta and 13 Jbeta primers were used in PCR. Profiling relied on immunoSEQ multiplex PCR, and the TCRdb table lists in-frame clones only, not all of them. The table lists under 120,000 clones, 60% to 75% of them singletons, with roughly 10% in the top ten. Sequenced input: PBMCs. All receptors derive from a man aged 35 to 55 in good health and CMV-seropositive.

V and J are TRBV10-3 and TRBJ1-2; 10 bases align to TRBD1. V was clipped by 2 bases and J by 3 bases; unmatched bases: 0. The germline V gene encodes CDR1 ENHRY and CDR2 SYGVKD. The CDR3 consists of 14 residues. CDR3 region: CAISEGQGDYGYTF. The CDR3 DNA follows: TGTGCCATCAGTGAGGGACAGGGGGACTATGGCTACACCTTC.

The chain employs TRBV7-6 and TRBJ2-2; no firm D call. Germline V lookup: CDR1 SGHVS, CDR2 FNYEAQ. The CDR3 is made up of 15 amino acids. The ends were cut back, 5 bases at V and 1 base at J, with 11 bases in the middle. CDR3 nucleotides: TGTGCCAGCAGCCGACAAGGCTTGAACACCGGGGAGCTGTTTTTT. Residues: CASSRQGLNTGELFF.

The gene calls are TRBV5-1 and TRBJ1-5; TRBD1 matches at 7 bases. The CDR3 covers 14 residues. J was trimmed by 8 bases and V by 4 bases; bases with no gene match: 9. Germline CDR1 and CDR2: SGHRS and YFSETQ. CDR3 residues: CASSLTGAGEPQHF. The CDR3 DNA reads TGCGCCAGCAGCCTTACAGGGGCCGGGGAGCCCCAGCATTTT.

The chain recombines TRBV10-2 with TRBJ1-5, with a possible D match to TRBD1 (5 bases). Deletions cut 0 bases from V and 7 bases from J, with 10 bases between. Germline-derived CDR1 and CDR2 are WSHSY and SAAADI. The length of the CDR3 is 14 residues. The CDR3 sequence: CASSESGGRQPQHF. In DNA form, the CDR3 reads TGCGCCAGCAGTGAGTCGGGGGGAAGGCAGCCCCAGCATTTT.

This CDR3 is CASSLVGRGVDTQYF. In DNA form, the CDR3 reads TGTGCCAGCAGCTTGGTAGGCAGGGGTGTAGATACGCAGTATTTT. The J gene is TRBJ2-3, the V gene TRBV5-5; possibly TRBD1 for D (6 bases). The CDR3 runs to 15 residues. V shed 0 bases and J shed 5 bases, with 13 bases lying between them. The germline V gene has CDR1 SGHKS and CDR2 YYEKEE (reference sequence).

Worth noting for this clone: At one end the junction does not follow the germline gene, possibly because of a read error. The CDR3 loop is CTSRYREDWNTEAFF. DNA for the CDR3: TGTACCAGCAGGTACAGGGAAGACTGGAACACTGAAGCTTTCTTT. This chain links TRBV6-1 with TRBJ1-1; maybe TRBD1 (6 bases). There are 15 residues in the CDR3. Per germline, CDR1 MNHNS and CDR2 SASEGT.

The table lists this clone with a few counts. The rearrangement joins TRBV29-1 to TRBJ1-5, with a possible D match to TRBD1 (6 bases). Germline V lookup: CDR1 SQVTM, CDR2 ANQGSEA. The CDR3 has 12 residues. V was pared by 7 bases and J by 2 bases, with 9 bases between. CDR3 sequence reads: CSARTGNQPQHF. The CDR3 DNA sequence: TGCAGCGCCCGGACAGGCAATCAGCCCCAGCATTTT.

The chain is built from TRBV2 and TRBJ1-2, with D possibly TRBD1 on 5 matching bases. The germline V gene encodes CDR1 SNHLY and CDR2 FYNNEI. V lost 7 bases, J lost 6 bases, and 12 bases lay in between. This CDR3 comprises 12 residues. CDR3 residues: CASIRGEDGYTF. CDR3 DNA sequence: TGTGCCAGCATTCGAGGGGAGGATGGCTACACCTTC.

The gene calls are TRBV10-3 and TRBJ1-3; weak D call: TRBD1 (6 bases). This CDR3 has 14 amino acids. The germline V gene encodes CDR1 ENHRY and CDR2 SYGVKD. Trimming cost V 3 bases and J 9 bases, with 15 bases left between them. The CDR3 nucleotides are TGTGCCATCAGTGAAGGGGGGGTGGATGTCACCATATATTTT. Its protein is CAISEGGVDVTIYF.

This clone came up once. V is TRBV4-2 and J is TRBJ2-1, with 12 bases that match TRBD2. Trimming took 0 bases from V and 2 from J; bases not matched to a gene: 5. The CDR3 runs 18 residues. Germline V CDR1 and CDR2: LGHNA, YNFKEQ. In DNA form, the CDR3 reads TGTGCCAGCAGCCAAGATTCTAGCGGGAGGGCCCCCTACAATGAGCAGTTCTTC. Protein: CASSQDSSGRAPYNEQFF.

The rearrangement uses TRBV30 and TRBJ1-1; possibly TRBD1 for D (5 bases). Trimming removed 2 bases from V and 11 bases from J, with 15 bases in between. This CDR3 is built from 12 residues. Germline V gene sequence: CDR1 GTSNPN, CDR2 SVGIG (reference sequence). The CDR3 bases are TGTGCCTGGAGTAAAGGATTTCGGGGGGCTTTCTTT. Amino acids: CAWSKGFRGAFF.

The rearrangement uses TRBV18 and TRBJ2-7, with D possibly TRBD2 on 5 matching bases. CDR3 length: 13 amino acids. Deletions cut 6 bases from V and 5 bases from J, with 14 bases between. Germline CDR1 and CDR2: KGHSH and LQKENI. CDR3 residues: CASSLQEAHEQYF. The CDR3 nucleotides are TGTGCCAGCTCCCTCCAGGAGGCCCACGAGCAGTACTTC.

This clone was picked up a small number of times. The V and J genes are TRBV30 and TRBJ1-1; unclear D gene. Germline V gives CDR1 GTSNPN, CDR2 SVGIG (reference sequence). V was shortened by 0 bases and J by 1 base, with 6 bases between the two germline ends. This CDR3 has 13 residues. The CDR3 sequence: CAWSVGRNTEAFF. The CDR3 DNA sequence: TGTGCCTGGAGTGTGGGCCGGAACACTGAAGCTTTCTTT.

This clone was seen once. The V call is TRBV6-5, the J call TRBJ2-5, with TRBD2 matching 11 bases. The V gene end was trimmed by 0 bases and the J gene end by 4 bases; junction bases not matched to a gene: 4. The germline V gene has CDR1 MNHEY and CDR2 SVGAGI. The CDR3 contains 16 residues. This chain's CDR3 is CASSYSRLAGGETQYF. CDR3 sequence (DNA): TGTGCCAGCAGTTACTCGCGGCTAGCGGGAGGAGAGACCCAGTACTTC.

This clone was detected only once. The chain employs TRBV21-1 and TRBJ2-7; the table's D gene call, TRBD2, was not cross checked with the DNA. TRBV21-1 is labeled a pseudogene. This CDR3 region has 14 residues. The CDR3 DNA sequence: TGTGCCAGCAGCCCTTCCCGGGAGGCCTACGAGCAGTACGTC. It translates to CASSPSREAYEQYV.

The rearrangement joins TRBV27 to TRBJ2-7; D is possibly TRBD2 (6 bases). The CDR3 totals 15 residues. V dropped 3 bases and J dropped 6 bases, with 18 bases sitting between them. The germline V gene encodes CDR1 MNHEY and CDR2 SMNVEV (reference sequence). CDR3 region: CASSLPSGPWGEQYF. Here the CDR3 DNA reads TGTGCCAGCAGTTTGCCCAGCGGGCCTTGGGGCGAGCAGTACTTC.

The chain combines TRBV10-3 with TRBJ2-1; 7 bases are shared with TRBD2. CDR1 ENHRY and CDR2 SYGVKD come from the germline V gene. CDR3 size: 16 residues. V shed 6 bases, J shed 0 bases, and the junction held 8 bases outside the gene matches. The CDR3 coding sequence is TGTGCCATCAGCCCGACTAGCCGTAGCTCCTACAATGAGCAGTTCTTC. Translation: CAISPTSRSSYNEQFF.

This chain uses TRBV9 with TRBJ1-2; D not resolved. CDR1 is SGDLS, CDR2 YYNGEE, per germline. Trimming took 2 bases from V and 3 from J, leaving 8 bases between them. The CDR3 covers 13 residues. The CDR3 DNA is TGTGCCAGCAGCGTTGAGGGCGACTATGGCTACACCTTC. It specifies CASSVEGDYGYTF.

The gene calls are TRBV6-6 and TRBJ1-1, with a possible D match to TRBD1 (6 bases). The germline CDR1 and CDR2 sequences are MNHNY and SVGAGI (reference sequence). The CDR3 is 13 residues long. V was clipped by 7 bases and J by 5 bases, with 14 bases between them. CDR3 sequence: CASTPEGVTEAFF. The CDR3 nucleotides read TGTGCCAGCACCCCCGAGGGGGTAACTGAAGCTTTCTTT.

A note on this clone: Within the sample, other DNA sequences also encode this same CDR3. The CDR3 DNA follows: TGCAGCGTTGAGGGGGGGGCGCAGGGCAATGGCTACACCTTC. Translated, it gives CSVEGGAQGNGYTF. This chain links TRBV29-1 with TRBJ1-2; possibly TRBD1 for D (6 bases). The CDR3 loop spans 14 amino acids. CDR1 is SQVTM and CDR2 is ANQGSEA in the germline V gene. Trimming took 3 bases from V and 6 from J, leaving 17 bases between them. Combining the CDR3 with reference TRBV29-1 and TRBJ1-2 gives the whole variable domain SAVISQKPSRDICQRGTSLTIQCQVDSQVTMMFWYRQQPGQSLTLIATANQGSEATYESGFVIDKFPISRPNLTFSTLTVSNMSPEDSSIYLCSVEGGAQGNGYTFGSGTRLTVV.

The chain carries TRBV10-3 and TRBJ1-3, with D possibly being TRBD1 (5 bases). Trimming shortened V by 9 bases and J by 0 bases, and 18 bases separated the two germline ends. Per germline, CDR1 ENHRY and CDR2 SYGVKD. The CDR3 loop spans 16 amino acids. The CDR3 nucleotides are TGTGCCATTTGGACCGGGACTACCAGCTCTGGAAACACCATATATTTT. Translating it yields CAIWTGTTSSGNTIYF.

This clone was counted only a few times. This rearrangement joins TRBV7-3 to TRBJ2-1; 11 bases agree with TRBD2. The CDR3 is made up of 15 amino acids. CDR1 SGHTA and CDR2 FQGTGA come from the germline V gene. Trimming removed 2 bases from V and 8 bases from J; junction bases left unmatched: 5. CDR3 coding DNA: TGTGCCAGCAGCTTAGTAGCGGGAGGGAGGGATGAGCAGTTCTTC. Translated, it gives CASSLVAGGRDEQFF.

This chain connects TRBV5-4 to TRBJ2-7; 12 bases are shared with TRBD2. CDR1 is SGHNT and CDR2 is YYREEE in the germline V gene (reference sequence). Trimming cost V 4 bases and J 3 bases; bases outside gene matches: 5. The CDR3 has 15 residues. CDR3 protein: CASSTQTSGSYEQYF. Written as DNA, the CDR3 is TGTGCCAGCAGCACCCAGACTAGCGGGAGCTACGAGCAGTACTTC. The whole variable domain, filled in from reference TRBV5-4 and TRBJ2-7, reads ETGVTQSPTHLIKTRGQQVTLRCSSQSGHNTVSWYQQALGQGPQFIFQYYREEENGRGNFPPRFSGLQFPNYSSELNVNALELDDSALYLCASSTQTSGSYEQYFGPGTRLTVT.

CDR3 sequence reads: CASSPTSGDTEAFF. CDR3 sequence (DNA): TGTGCCAGCAGCCCCACATCAGGGGACACTGAAGCTTTCTTT. The rearrangement uses TRBV14 and TRBJ1-1; a weak D match, TRBD1 (6 bases). The CDR3 loop spans 14 amino acids. Trimming took off 4 bases at V and 3 bases at J, with 12 bases between the two ends. Per the germline V gene, CDR1 is SGHDN and CDR2 is FVKESK.

V is TRBV19 and J is TRBJ2-7, with TRBD2 as a possible D gene (5 bases). The CDR3 has 14 amino acids. Trimming cost V 8 bases and J 2 bases, with 16 bases left between them. Germline CDR1 LNHDA, CDR2 SQIVND (reference sequence). CDR3 in DNA: TGTGCCAGTGCCGACGGGGTTGGGACCTACGAGCAGTACTTC. It codes for CASADGVGTYEQYF.

This clone turned up a few times. The chain combines TRBV6-1 with TRBJ2-5; D gene ambiguous. V lost 7 bases, J lost 3 bases, and 12 bases lay in between. The CDR3 contains 13 residues. Germline V lookup: CDR1 MNHNS, CDR2 SASEGT. As DNA, the CDR3 is TGTGCCAGCAAGAAAGGAGATGAAGAGACCCAGTACTTC. Protein product: CASKKGDEETQYF.

V gene TRBV10-3 combines with J gene TRBJ1-3, with D tentatively TRBD1 (5 bases). The germline gives CDR1 ENHRY, CDR2 SYGVKD. This CDR3 is built from 12 residues. V dropped 11 bases and J dropped 2 bases, with 10 bases sitting between them. This chain's CDR3 is CAAQDTGNTIYF. In DNA form, the CDR3 reads TGTGCCGCGCAGGACACTGGAAACACCATATATTTT.

There are a few counts of this clone. In nucleotides, the CDR3 is TGTGCCAGCTCACCATCCGGCGGGGTGGGAAACATTCAGTACTTC. Protein: CASSPSGGVGNIQYF. The rearrangement joins TRBV18 to TRBJ2-4; a possible D gene is TRBD2 (6 bases). Trimming removed 2 bases at V and 6 bases at J, with 14 bases between. CDR3 size: 15 residues. The germline V gene has CDR1 KGHSH and CDR2 LQKENI.

The genes are TRBV10-2 and TRBJ1-5; D gene ambiguous. V shed 4 bases and J shed 2 bases, with 6 bases lying between them. The CDR3 is 13 residues long. Germline loops: CDR1 WSHSY, CDR2 SAAADI. CDR3 region: CASSGGGNQPQHF. CDR3 nucleotide sequence: TGCGCCAGCAGTGGTGGAGGCAATCAGCCCCAGCATTTT.

The chain couples TRBV6-1 to TRBJ1-1, with a possible D match to TRBD1 (6 bases). This CDR3 comprises 14 residues. Per the germline V gene, CDR1 is MNHNS and CDR2 is SASEGT. Trimming left V 6 bases short and J 4 bases short, with 15 bases between. CDR3 coding DNA: TGTGCCAGCAGATTTTTGAGGGGGGGCACTGAAGCTTTCTTT. Residues: CASRFLRGGTEAFF.

This chain connects TRBV19 to TRBJ2-3; 10 bases are shared with TRBD2. V was pared by 5 bases and J by 6 bases, with 8 bases of the junction left unmatched. Germline CDR1 and CDR2: LNHDA and SQIVND (reference sequence). This CDR3 region has 15 residues. In DNA form, the CDR3 reads TGTGCCAGTAGTCCGACTAGCGGGCAAGGTGATACGCAGTATTTT. This translates into CASSPTSGQGDTQYF.